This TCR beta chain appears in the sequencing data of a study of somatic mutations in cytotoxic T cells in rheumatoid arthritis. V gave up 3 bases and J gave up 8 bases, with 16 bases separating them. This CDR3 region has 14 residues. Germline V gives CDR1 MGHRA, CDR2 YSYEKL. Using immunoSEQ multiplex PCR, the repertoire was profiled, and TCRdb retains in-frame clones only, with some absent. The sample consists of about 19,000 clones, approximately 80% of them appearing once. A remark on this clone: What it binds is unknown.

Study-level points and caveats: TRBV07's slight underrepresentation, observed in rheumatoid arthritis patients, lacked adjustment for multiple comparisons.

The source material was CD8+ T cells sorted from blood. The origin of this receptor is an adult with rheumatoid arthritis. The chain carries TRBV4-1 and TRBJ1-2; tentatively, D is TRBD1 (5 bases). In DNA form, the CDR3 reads TGCGCCAGCAGCCAGGACCAGGGACCGGGAGGCTACACCTTC. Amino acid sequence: CASSQDQGPGGYTF.